These 7 T cell receptor beta chains came from one sample sequenced in a study of T cells in Graves' hyperthyroidism and ophthalmopathy (dated by TCRdb to between 2018 and 2021). Preparation of the library involved multiplex PCR. This sample was sequenced with an Illumina HiSeq 2000. Amplification of TCR beta CDR3 regions was carried out from RNA transcripts. The TCR CDR3 was subjected to a first round of RT-PCR using the HTBI primer set and the Qiagen OneStep RT-PCR kit. The public reads were reprocessed in TCRdb via fastp at Q25 and MiXCR, keeping in-frame beta chains. Identical CDR3 protein sequences are pooled into one entry, listed with their most common genes and DNA. This sample holds about 600,000 distinct CDR3 sequences; 15% to 20% were observed only once. About 3.5% of the sample belongs to the ten largest clones. Sequencing used blood. Every receptor here comes from a woman aged 40 to 50 with Graves' ophthalmopathy.

This clonotype has more than one count but fewer than ten. Here the CDR3 reads CAISQSPSSGTDTQYF. The CDR3 bases are TGTGCCATCAGTCAAAGCCCCTCTAGCGGCACAGATACGCAGTATTTT. This chain joins TRBV10-3 and TRBJ2-3, with D perhaps TRBD2 (6 bases). The CDR3 totals 16 residues. V dropped 5 bases and J dropped 1 base, with 16 bases sitting between them. Per germline, CDR1 ENHRY and CDR2 SYGVKD.

This clonotype was counted between two and nine times. The chain links TRBV7-9 to TRBJ2-1; D assignment may be TRBD1 or TRBD2 (5 bases each). Germline values: CDR1 SEHNR, CDR2 FQNEAQ (reference sequence). The ends were cut back, 6 bases at V and 9 bases at J, with 15 bases in the middle. The CDR3 totals 13 residues. In nucleotides, the CDR3 is TGTGCCAGCAGGTCCGGGACCCCCGGTGAGCAGTTCTTC. The encoded protein is CASRSGTPGEQFF.

This rearrangement joins TRBV7-6 to TRBJ2-2; D remains unclear. The germline CDR1 and CDR2 sequences are SGHVS and FNYEAQ. Trimming left V 1 base short and J 2 bases short, with 8 bases between. The CDR3 contains 15 residues. The CDR3 nucleotides read TGTGCCAGCAGCTTAGAGGCGGATAACACCGGGGAGCTGTTTTTT. Translating it yields CASSLEADNTGELFF.

This clonotype was picked up many times. The chain has TRBV5-6 and TRBJ2-1; the match to TRBD1 covers 7 bases. Unmatched junction bases numbered 12, after V lost 4 bases and J lost 5 bases. The CDR3 sequence is 16 residues long. Germline CDR1 is SGHDT and CDR2 is YYEEEE. CDR3 sequence: CASSRRTGTKNNEQFF. CDR3 DNA sequence: TGTGCCAGCAGCAGAAGGACAGGAACCAAAAACAATGAGCAGTTCTTC.

This clonotype appeared many times. The gene calls are TRBV12-3 or TRBV12-4 and TRBJ1-1; D is ambiguous. The CDR3 has 14 residues. V was trimmed by 3 bases and J by 4 bases, leaving 12 bases between them. CDR3 sequence (DNA): TGTGCCAGCAGTTTTCTGGGCTCGGTCACTGAAGCTTTCTTT. Encoded protein: CASSFLGSVTEAFF.

This clonotype was picked up a small number of times. CDR3 in amino acids: CASRTGKDSPLHF. The CDR3 coding sequence is TGCGCCAGCCGTACTGGGAAGGATTCACCCCTCCACTTT. The chain is built from TRBV5-1 and TRBJ1-6; D is unresolved. V was clipped by 7 bases and J by 8 bases, with 13 bases between them. CDR1 is SGHRS and CDR2 is YFSETQ in the germline V gene. CDR3 size: 13 residues.

This clonotype was recorded a few times. The chain combines TRBV20-1 with TRBJ1-4, with D perhaps TRBD1 (5 bases). Trimming took 1 base from V and 8 from J, leaving 11 bases between them. CDR1 is DFQATT and CDR2 is SNEGSKA in the germline V gene (reference sequence). This CDR3 comprises 13 residues. The CDR3 loop is CSARGDYEEKLFF. For the CDR3, the DNA is TGCAGTGCTAGAGGGGACTATGAGGAAAAACTGTTTTTT.